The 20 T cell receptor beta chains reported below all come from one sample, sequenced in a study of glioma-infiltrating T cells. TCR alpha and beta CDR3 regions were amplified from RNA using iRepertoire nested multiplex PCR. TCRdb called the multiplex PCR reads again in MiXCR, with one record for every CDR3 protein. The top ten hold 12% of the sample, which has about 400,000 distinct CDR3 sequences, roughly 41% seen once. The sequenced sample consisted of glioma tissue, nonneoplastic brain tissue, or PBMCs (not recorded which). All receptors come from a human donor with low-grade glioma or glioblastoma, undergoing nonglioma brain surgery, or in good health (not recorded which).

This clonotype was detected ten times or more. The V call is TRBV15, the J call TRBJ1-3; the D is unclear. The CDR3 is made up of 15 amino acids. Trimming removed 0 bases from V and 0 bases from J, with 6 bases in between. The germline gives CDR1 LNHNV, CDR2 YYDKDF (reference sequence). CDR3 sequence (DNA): TGTGCCACCAGCAGAGATAGGATCTCTGGAAACACCATATATTTT. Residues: CATSRDRISGNTIYF.

DNA of the CDR3: TGTGCCAGCAGCAATCAGGAGGCCAAAAACATTCAGTACTTC. Translated: CASSNQEAKNIQYF. The J gene is TRBJ2-4, the V gene TRBV3-1; no definite D call. The V gene's germline CDR1 is LGHDT and CDR2 YNNKEL (reference sequence). This CDR3 region has 14 residues. V shed 5 bases and J shed 1 base, with 9 bases lying between them.

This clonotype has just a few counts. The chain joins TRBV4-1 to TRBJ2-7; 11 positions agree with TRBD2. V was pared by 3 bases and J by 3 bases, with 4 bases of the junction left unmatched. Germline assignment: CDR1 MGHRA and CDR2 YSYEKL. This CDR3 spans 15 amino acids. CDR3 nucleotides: TGCGCCAGCAGCCAGATTACTAGCGGGAGCTACGAGCAGTACTTC. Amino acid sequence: CASSQITSGSYEQYF.

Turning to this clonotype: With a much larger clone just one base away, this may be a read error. The CDR3 DNA reads as TGTGCCAGCGCCTTAGCGGGAGAGCGATACGAGCAGTTCTTC. Translating it yields CASALAGERYEQFF. The V call is TRBV6-1, the J call TRBJ2-1; 9 bases fit TRBD2. Germline V gene lookup returns CDR1 MNHNS and CDR2 SASEGT. This CDR3 is built from 14 residues. V was pared by 8 bases and J by 10 bases, with 12 bases of the junction left unmatched.

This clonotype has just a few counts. CDR3 loop: CASSYRTSGYYEQYF. In nucleotides, the CDR3 is TGTGCCAGCAGCTACCGGACTAGCGGGTACTACGAGCAGTACTTC. V usage is TRBV28 and J usage is TRBJ2-7, with TRBD2 matching over 11 bases. This CDR3 has 15 amino acids. Germline V gene lookup returns CDR1 MDHEN and CDR2 SYDVKM. The ends lost 6 bases at V and 3 bases at J; junction bases unmatched: 7.

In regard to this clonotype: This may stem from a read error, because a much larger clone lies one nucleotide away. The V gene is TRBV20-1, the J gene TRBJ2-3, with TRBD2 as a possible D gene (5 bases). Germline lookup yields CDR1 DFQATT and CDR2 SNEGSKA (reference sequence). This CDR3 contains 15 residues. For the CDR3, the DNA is TGCAGTGTTAGAGGGTCTGCCCCGGGCACAGATACGCAGTATTTT. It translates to CSVRGSAPGTDTQYF.

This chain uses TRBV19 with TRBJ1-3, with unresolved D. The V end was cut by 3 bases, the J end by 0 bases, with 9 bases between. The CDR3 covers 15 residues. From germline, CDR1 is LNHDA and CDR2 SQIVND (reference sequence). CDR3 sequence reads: CASSIFYSSGNTIYF. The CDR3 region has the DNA TGTGCCAGTAGTATCTTCTACAGCTCTGGAAACACCATATATTTT.

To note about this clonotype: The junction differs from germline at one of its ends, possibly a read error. The CDR3, as DNA: TGTGCCAGCAGCCTAGAAATCTGGGGCATGAACACTGGAGCTTTCTTT. Its translation: CASSLEIWGMNTGAFF. The chain couples TRBV4-2 to TRBJ1-1; TRBD1 is a possible D gene (5 bases). The V gene's germline CDR1 is LGHNA and CDR2 YNFKEQ. CDR3 length: 16 residues.

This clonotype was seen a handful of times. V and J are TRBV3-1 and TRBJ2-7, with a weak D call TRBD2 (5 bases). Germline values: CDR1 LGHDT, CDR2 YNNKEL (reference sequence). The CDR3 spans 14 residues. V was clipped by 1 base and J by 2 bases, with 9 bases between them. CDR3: CASSQGPGTYEQYF. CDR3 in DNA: TGTGCCAGCAGCCAAGGCCCCGGGACCTACGAGCAGTACTTC.

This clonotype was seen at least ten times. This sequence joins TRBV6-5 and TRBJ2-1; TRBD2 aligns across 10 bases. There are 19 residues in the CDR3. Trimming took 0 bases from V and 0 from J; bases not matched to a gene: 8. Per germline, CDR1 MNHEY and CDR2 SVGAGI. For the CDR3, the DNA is TGTGCCAGCAGTTACTCAGCCCCAGGACTAGCGGTCTCCTACAATGAGCAGTTCTTC. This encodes CASSYSAPGLAVSYNEQFF.

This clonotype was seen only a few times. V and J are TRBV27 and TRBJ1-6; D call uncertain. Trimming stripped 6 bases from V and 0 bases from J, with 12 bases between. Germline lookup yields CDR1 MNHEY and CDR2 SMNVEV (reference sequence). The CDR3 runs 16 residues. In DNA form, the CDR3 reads TGTGCCAGCAGCTTAGCAGGAAGCTCCTATAATTCACCCCTCCACTTT. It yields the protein CASSLAGSSYNSPLHF.

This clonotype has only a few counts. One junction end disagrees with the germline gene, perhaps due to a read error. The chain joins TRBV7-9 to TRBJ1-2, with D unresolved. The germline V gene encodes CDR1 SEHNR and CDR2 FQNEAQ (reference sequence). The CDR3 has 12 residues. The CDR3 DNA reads TGTGCCAGCAGCCTAGCCTATTATGGCTACACCTTC. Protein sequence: CASSLAYYGYTF.

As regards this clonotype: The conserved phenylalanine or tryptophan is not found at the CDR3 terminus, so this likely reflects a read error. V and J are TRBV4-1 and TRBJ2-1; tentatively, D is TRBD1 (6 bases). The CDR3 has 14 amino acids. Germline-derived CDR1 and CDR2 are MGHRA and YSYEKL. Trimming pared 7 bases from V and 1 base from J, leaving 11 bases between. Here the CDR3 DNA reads TGCGCCAGCACCAGGACAGTGTCCTACAATGAGCAGTTCCTC. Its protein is CASTRTVSYNEQFL.

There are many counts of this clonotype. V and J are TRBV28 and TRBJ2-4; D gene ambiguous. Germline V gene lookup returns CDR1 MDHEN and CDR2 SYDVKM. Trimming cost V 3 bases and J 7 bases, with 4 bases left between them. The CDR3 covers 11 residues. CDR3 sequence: CASSLGNIQYF. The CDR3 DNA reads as TGTGCCAGCAGTTTGGGTAACATTCAGTACTTC. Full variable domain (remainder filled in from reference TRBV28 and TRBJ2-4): DVKVTQSSRYLVKRTGEKVFLECVQDMDHENMFWYRQDPGLGLRLIYFSYDVKMKEKGDIPEGYSVSREKKERFSLILESASTNQTSMYLCASSLGNIQYFGAGTRLSVL.

The CDR3 spells CASSVGPGLAGVEVQYF. CDR3 coding DNA: TGTGCCAGCAGCGTTGGCCCGGGACTAGCGGGAGTCGAGGTGCAGTACTTC. V is TRBV28 and J is TRBJ2-7; 14 bases are shared with TRBD2. The CDR3 is 17 residues long. Germline V gene data show CDR1 as MDHEN and CDR2 as SYDVKM. J gave up 9 bases and V 6 bases, and 16 bases lay outside the gene matches.

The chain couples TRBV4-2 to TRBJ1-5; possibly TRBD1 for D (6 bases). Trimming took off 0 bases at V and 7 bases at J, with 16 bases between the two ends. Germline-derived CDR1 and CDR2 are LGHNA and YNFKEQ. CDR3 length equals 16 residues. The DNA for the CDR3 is TGTGCCAGCAGCCAAGATATTGGCAGGGGTGAACAGCCCCAGCATTTT. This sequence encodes CASSQDIGRGEQPQHF.

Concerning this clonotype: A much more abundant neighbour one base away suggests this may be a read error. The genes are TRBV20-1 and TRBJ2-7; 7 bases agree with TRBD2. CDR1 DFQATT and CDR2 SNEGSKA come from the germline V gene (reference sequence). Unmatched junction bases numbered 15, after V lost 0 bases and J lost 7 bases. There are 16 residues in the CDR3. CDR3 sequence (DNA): TGCAGTGCTAGAGACCGCAAGCGGGGATTCGCTCGGGAGCAGTACTTC. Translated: CSARDRKRGFAREQYF.

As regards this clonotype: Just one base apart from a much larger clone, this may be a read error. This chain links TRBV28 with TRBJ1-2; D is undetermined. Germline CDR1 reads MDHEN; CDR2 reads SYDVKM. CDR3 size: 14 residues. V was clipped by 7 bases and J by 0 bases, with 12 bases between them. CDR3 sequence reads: CASNAVYTNYGYTF. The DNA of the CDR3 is TGTGCCAGCAATGCAGTATATACTAACTATGGCTACACCTTC.

CDR3 nucleotide sequence: TGTGCCAGCAGTTACTCTACAGGGGCAAGCTCTGGGGCCAACGTCCTGACTTTC. It specifies CASSYSTGASSGANVLTF. The chain uses TRBV6-5 and TRBJ2-6; 7 bases agree with TRBD1. V trimming: 0 bases; J trimming: 0 bases; junction bases outside the gene matches: 5. This CDR3 has 18 residues. Germline values: CDR1 MNHEY, CDR2 SVGAGI.

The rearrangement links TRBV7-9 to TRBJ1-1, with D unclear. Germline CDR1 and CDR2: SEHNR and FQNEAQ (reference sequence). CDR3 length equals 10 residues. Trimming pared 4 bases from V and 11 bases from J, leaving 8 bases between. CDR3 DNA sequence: TGTGCCAGCAGCTCACTTGACGCTTTCTTT. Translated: CASSSLDAFF.